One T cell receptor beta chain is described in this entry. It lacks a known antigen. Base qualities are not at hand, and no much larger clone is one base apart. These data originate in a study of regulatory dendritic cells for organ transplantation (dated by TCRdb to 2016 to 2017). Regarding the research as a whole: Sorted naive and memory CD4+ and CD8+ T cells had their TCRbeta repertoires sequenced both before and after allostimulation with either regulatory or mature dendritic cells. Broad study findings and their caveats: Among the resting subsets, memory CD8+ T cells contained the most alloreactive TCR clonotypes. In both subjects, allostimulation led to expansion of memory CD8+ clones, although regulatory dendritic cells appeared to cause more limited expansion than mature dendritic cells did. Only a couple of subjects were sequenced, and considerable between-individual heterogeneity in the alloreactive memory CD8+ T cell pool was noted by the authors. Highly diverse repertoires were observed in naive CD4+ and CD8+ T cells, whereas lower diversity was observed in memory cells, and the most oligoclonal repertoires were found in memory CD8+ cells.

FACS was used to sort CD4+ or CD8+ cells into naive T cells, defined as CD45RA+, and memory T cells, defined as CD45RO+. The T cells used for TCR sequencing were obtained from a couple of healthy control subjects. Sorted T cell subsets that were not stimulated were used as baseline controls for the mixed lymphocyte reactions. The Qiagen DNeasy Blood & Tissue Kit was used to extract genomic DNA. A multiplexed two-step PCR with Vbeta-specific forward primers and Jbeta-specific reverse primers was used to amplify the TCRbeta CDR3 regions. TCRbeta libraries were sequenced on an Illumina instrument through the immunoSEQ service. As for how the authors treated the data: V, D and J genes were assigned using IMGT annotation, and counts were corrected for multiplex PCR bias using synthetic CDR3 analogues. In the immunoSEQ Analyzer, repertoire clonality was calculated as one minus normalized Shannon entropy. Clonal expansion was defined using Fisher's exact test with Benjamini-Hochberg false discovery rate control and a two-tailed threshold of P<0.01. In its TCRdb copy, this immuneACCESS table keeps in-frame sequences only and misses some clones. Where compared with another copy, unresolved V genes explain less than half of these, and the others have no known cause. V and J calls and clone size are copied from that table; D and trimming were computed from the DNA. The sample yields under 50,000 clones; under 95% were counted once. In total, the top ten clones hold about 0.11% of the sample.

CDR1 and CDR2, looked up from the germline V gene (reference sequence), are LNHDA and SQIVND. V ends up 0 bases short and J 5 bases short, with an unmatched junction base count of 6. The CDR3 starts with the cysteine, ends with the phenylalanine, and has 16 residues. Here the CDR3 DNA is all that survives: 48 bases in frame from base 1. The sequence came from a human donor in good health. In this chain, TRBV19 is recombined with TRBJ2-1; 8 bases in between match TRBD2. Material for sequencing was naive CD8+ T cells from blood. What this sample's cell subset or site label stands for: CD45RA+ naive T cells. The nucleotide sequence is TGTGCCAGTAGTATAGACCCTAGCGGGCAGAACAATGAGCAGTTCTTC. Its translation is CASSIDPSGQNNEQFF.